This T cell receptor beta chain was identified in a study of cytomegalovirus exposure and HLA in healthy donors. Whole-study findings and limits: Most observed TCR sequences were rare, whereas some public TCRs were detected in many donors. Listed as cytomegalovirus-associated were 150 to 200 TCR beta chains.

The sample holds one count of this clone. Its matching antigen is unknown. The method was immunoSEQ multiplex PCR; TCRdb's version includes in-frame clones alone and lacks a portion of them. The sample holds 200,000 or so clones, roughly 84% seen once. Sequencing was performed on PBMCs. This sequence originates from a man aged 18 to 29 in good health and CMV-seropositive.

CDR3 residues: CAWTRPGGQTQYF. The CDR3 DNA sequence: TGTGCCTGGACGCGGCCCGGGGGACAGACCCAGTACTTC. This sequence joins TRBV30 and TRBJ2-5; D possibly corresponds to TRBD2 (6 bases). This CDR3 region has 13 residues. Germline CDR1 and CDR2: GTSNPN and SVGIG (reference sequence). Trimming took off 4 bases at V and 6 bases at J, with 15 bases between the two ends.